This T cell receptor beta chain was sequenced in a study of blood T cell repertoires in COVID-19. Study information: From the United States, Italy and Spain came samples of acute and convalescent COVID-19. Sample material is recorded as cDNA or gDNA derived from T cells, B-cell-depleted T cells, or PBMCs.

Authors' methods: Reference gene primer amplification gave estimated nucleated cell counts. TCRdb's copy holds only in-frame clones and misses some; the assay was immunoSEQ multiplex PCR. That table is the source of V, J and clone size, and D and trimming were worked out from the DNA. In the table there are about 120,000 clones, approximately 88% of which are singletons. V shed 1 base and J shed 0 bases, with 13 bases lying between them. Germline-derived CDR1 and CDR2 are SGHDN and FVKESK. The CDR3 sequence is 17 residues long. The sequencing input was peripheral blood. This TCR came from a man in his forties or fifties with acute or convalescent COVID-19. The chain couples TRBV14 to TRBJ1-3; D is unresolved. CDR3 sequence (DNA): TGTGCCAGCAGCCAAGGAGGTGGTCCGAGCTCTGGAAACACCATATATTTT. Its protein is CASSQGGGPSSGNTIYF.